This T cell receptor beta chain was retrieved from a study of CD8 T cells in Susac syndrome. When the RNA was reverse transcribed, random hexamers were used with an input of about 0.5 to 1 ug. TCRdb passed the immunoSEQ multiplex PCR reads through MiXCR, listing each CDR3 protein once. This table has hundreds of thousands of distinct CDR3 sequences, roughly 94% appearing once. CDR1 and CDR2 from the germline V gene are LGHNA and YNFKEQ. This CDR3 is built from 15 residues. Trimming stripped 6 bases from V and 2 bases from J, with 16 bases between. The chain is built from TRBV4-2 and TRBJ1-2; D gene uncertain. The sample comprised CD4+ T cells from PBMCs. This clonotype was obtained from a human donor with multiple sclerosis. The CDR3: CASRLERTENYGYTF. The CDR3 bases are TGTGCCAGCAGGCTAGAGCGGACGGAGAACTATGGCTACACCTTC.